These 29 T cell receptor beta chains were all obtained from the same sample, sequenced in a study of blood T cell repertoires in COVID-19. Assay: immunoSEQ multiplex PCR; the TCRdb copy retains only in-frame clones and omits some. Here the sample spans about 56,000 clones, nearly 90% being singletons. The sample taken for sequencing was peripheral blood. Receptors were obtained from a man in his fifties with active COVID-19.

The gene calls are TRBV6-2 or TRBV6-3 and TRBJ2-2, with 9 bases that match TRBD2. The germline CDR1 and CDR2 sequences are MNHEY and SVGEGT. This CDR3 region has 16 residues. With V trimmed by 2 bases and J by 0 bases, 1 base remained unmatched. CDR3 bases: TGTGCCAGCAGTTACCTAGCGGGGCCGAACACCGGGGAGCTGTTTTTT. It specifies CASSYLAGPNTGELFF.

The rearrangement links TRBV11-2 to TRBJ1-2; D possibly corresponds to TRBD1 (5 bases). Germline loops: CDR1 SGHAT, CDR2 FQNNGV. V was pared by 0 bases and J by 5 bases, with 13 bases between. The CDR3 length is 15 residues. CDR3 coding DNA: TGTGCCAGCAGCTTAGATGGGGCGGGAGGATATGGCTACACCTTC. Translation gives CASSLDGAGGYGYTF.

The chain employs TRBV6-5 and TRBJ1-2, with a weak D call TRBD1 (6 bases). With 5 bases removed from V and 3 bases from J, the gap between germline ends came to 16 bases. The CDR3 runs to 15 residues. CDR1 is MNHEY and CDR2 is SVGAGI in the germline V gene. The CDR3 reads CASSNLDSRYYGYTF. The CDR3 coding sequence is TGTGCCAGCAGTAACCTGGACAGCCGATACTATGGCTACACCTTC.

J is TRBJ1-4 and V is TRBV27; D gene ambiguous. Looked up from germline, CDR1 is MNHEY and CDR2 is SMNVEV (reference sequence). Trimming left V 5 bases short and J 8 bases short, with 12 bases between. The CDR3 is made up of 13 amino acids. CDR3 DNA: TGTGCCAGCAGTGCCGGAGTGTGGGAAAAACTGTTTTTT. Its protein is CASSAGVWEKLFF.

The chain joins TRBV2 to TRBJ1-1; 8 bases are a match to TRBD1. The CDR3 sequence is 14 residues long. V was clipped by 4 bases and J by 4 bases; unmatched bases: 5. The V gene's germline CDR1 is SNHLY and CDR2 FYNNEI. CDR3 sequence reads: CASSGNRGTTEAFF. CDR3 coding DNA: TGTGCCAGCAGTGGTAACAGGGGGACCACTGAAGCTTTCTTT.

J is TRBJ1-5 and V is TRBV18; TRBD1 is a possible D gene (5 bases). The CDR3 is 15 amino acids. V was trimmed by 2 bases and J by 9 bases, leaving 17 bases between them. Germline loops: CDR1 KGHSH, CDR2 LQKENI. The CDR3 protein is CASSPTWGDQGPQHF. The DNA for the CDR3 is TGTGCCAGCTCACCAACGTGGGGGGACCAGGGGCCCCAGCATTTT.

V and J are TRBV24-1 and TRBJ1-1; D is perhaps TRBD1 (6 bases). The germline CDR1 and CDR2 sequences are KGHDR and SFDVKD. Trimming cost V 7 bases and J 2 bases, with 16 bases left between them. This CDR3 spans 15 amino acids. The DNA for the CDR3 is TGTGCCACCAGGCGCCCGGGACACAAAAACACTGAAGCTTTCTTT. Residues: CATRRPGHKNTEAFF.

The V call is TRBV5-4, the J call TRBJ2-7, with 11 bases matching TRBD2. Trimming removed 6 bases from V and 4 bases from J; junction bases left unmatched: 6. The CDR3 length is 14 residues. Germline values: CDR1 SGHNT, CDR2 YYREEE (reference sequence). CDR3: CASTLGTSGYEQYF. The CDR3 DNA follows: TGTGCCAGCACGTTGGGGACTAGCGGTTACGAGCAGTACTTC.

This clone was counted a few times. This rearrangement joins TRBV7-9 to TRBJ2-7, with 9 bases that match TRBD1. Germline V lookup: CDR1 SEHNR, CDR2 FQNEAQ (reference sequence). This CDR3 is 14 amino acids long. Trimming removed 4 bases from V and 5 bases from J; junction bases left unmatched: 6. CDR3 DNA sequence: TGTGCCAGCAGCTCGGACAGGGGAACCAACGAGCAGTACTTC. Its translation: CASSSDRGTNEQYF.

V is TRBV28 and J is TRBJ2-5, with TRBD2 as a possible D gene (5 bases). Germline CDR1 MDHEN, CDR2 SYDVKM. The germline V and J ends were trimmed by 4 bases and 5 bases, with 14 bases remaining between them. The CDR3 is made up of 14 amino acids. The chain's CDR3 is CASSSRTGGETQYF. CDR3 DNA: TGTGCCAGCAGTTCCAGGACGGGCGGGGAGACCCAGTACTTC.

CDR3 DNA sequence: TGTGCCAGCAGCTTCCGGGGGATGTTTGCCACCATATATTTT. This translates into CASSFRGMFATIYF. The chain joins TRBV3-1 (or the pseudogene TRBV3-2) to TRBJ1-3; a possible D gene is TRBD1 (5 bases). Trimming stripped 5 bases from V and 9 bases from J, with 17 bases between. The germline V gene has CDR1 LGHDT and CDR2 YNNKEL (reference sequence). This CDR3 has 14 amino acids.

The rearrangement joins TRBV6-2 or TRBV6-3 to TRBJ2-2, with 7 positions matching TRBD1. The CDR3 runs 16 residues. Losses at the gene ends were 2 bases for V and 6 bases for J; bases not matched to a gene: 9. Per germline, CDR1 MNHEY and CDR2 SVGEGT. Written as DNA, the CDR3 is TGTGCCAGCAGTTACCCGACAGGGATTAGTCCCGGGGAGCTGTTTTTT. Residues: CASSYPTGISPGELFF.

The CDR3 is CASSLRVSSSYEQYF. Written as DNA, the CDR3 is TGCGCCAGCAGTCTCAGGGTATCCAGCTCCTACGAGCAGTACTTC. The chain recombines TRBV5-1 with TRBJ2-7, with D perhaps TRBD1 (5 bases). The CDR3 loop spans 15 amino acids. CDR1 is SGHRS and CDR2 is YFSETQ in the germline V gene. V was pared by 5 bases and J by 0 bases, with 15 bases between.

V gene TRBV5-6 combines with J gene TRBJ1-1; 9 nucleotides line up with TRBD1. CDR1 SGHDT and CDR2 YYEEEE come from the germline V gene. J lost 4 bases, V lost 2 bases, and 6 bases had no gene match. CDR3 length: 15 amino acids. Written as DNA, the CDR3 is TGTGCCAGCAGCTTATACGGACAGGGGAGCACTGAAGCTTTCTTT. The encoded protein is CASSLYGQGSTEAFF.

This clone was detected a few times. The chain couples TRBV5-4 to TRBJ2-5; the D is unclear. This CDR3 is built from 14 residues. Germline CDR1 and CDR2: SGHNT and YYREEE (reference sequence). Trimming removed 1 base at V and 6 bases at J, with 13 bases between. The CDR3 loop reads CASSLSSGAKTQYF. In DNA, the CDR3 is TGTGCCAGCAGCTTGTCCTCTGGAGCAAAGACCCAGTACTTC.

This clone is a singleton in its sample. The CDR3 DNA is TGCGCCAGCAGGCAGACTAGCGGCTACGAGCAGTACTTC. It yields the protein CASRQTSGYEQYF. V is TRBV5-1 and J is TRBJ2-7; 9 positions match TRBD2. The V gene's germline CDR1 is SGHRS and CDR2 YFSETQ. CDR3 size: 13 residues. With V trimmed by 5 bases and J by 3 bases, 3 bases remained unmatched.

V and J are TRBV6-5 and TRBJ1-2; 8 nucleotides align to TRBD1. Germline V gives CDR1 MNHEY, CDR2 SVGAGI. This CDR3 has 14 amino acids. V was pared by 7 bases and J by 6 bases, with 10 bases of the junction left unmatched. The CDR3 DNA reads TGTGCCAGCAACCGTGCCGGGACAGGAGATGGCTACACCTTC. Translated, it gives CASNRAGTGDGYTF.

This clone was seen a handful of times. This chain uses TRBV4-2 with TRBJ2-2; 7 bases are shared with TRBD2. Trimming at V came to 4 bases and at J to 1 base, leaving 12 bases not matched to a gene. The CDR3 contains 18 residues. Germline values: CDR1 LGHNA, CDR2 YNFKEQ. The CDR3 loop reads CASSPMGGIPLNTGELFF. CDR3 DNA sequence: TGTGCCAGCAGCCCCATGGGGGGGATCCCCCTGAACACCGGGGAGCTGTTTTTT.

V and J are TRBV7-2 and TRBJ2-1; 7 nucleotides line up with TRBD2. After removal of 8 bases from V and 11 bases from J, the junction contained 12 bases not matched to a gene. The CDR3 contains 13 residues. CDR1 and CDR2 from the germline V gene are SGHTA and FQGNSA. DNA for the CDR3: TGTGCCAGCGGAGCTTCCGGGGGGTACCAGCAGTTCTTC. It specifies CASGASGGYQQFF.

V is TRBV5-1 and J is TRBJ1-4; D gene ambiguous. The CDR3 extends over 16 amino acids. Germline assignment: CDR1 SGHRS and CDR2 YFSETQ. The V and J ends lost 4 bases and 8 bases respectively, with 21 bases between them. The CDR3 coding sequence is TGCGCCAGCAGCCATGCAGGCCTTGCGGGAGGGGAAAAACTGTTTTTT. This codes for CASSHAGLAGGEKLFF.

The rearrangement joins TRBV4-1 to TRBJ2-1; the D gene is possibly TRBD2 (7 bases). Germline V CDR1 and CDR2: MGHRA, YSYEKL. CDR3 size: 16 residues. Trimming took off 4 bases at V and 6 bases at J, with 19 bases between the two ends. CDR3 nucleotide sequence: TGCGCCAGCAGCCCTGGCTGGGGGGGGCCGATCAATGAGCAGTTCTTC. It is translated as CASSPGWGGPINEQFF.

The J gene is TRBJ2-5, the V gene TRBV5-4; D might be TRBD2 (5 bases). Germline assignment: CDR1 SGHNT and CDR2 YYREEE (reference sequence). This CDR3 region has 14 residues. V lost 0 bases, J lost 5 bases, and 11 bases lay in between. The CDR3 coding sequence is TGTGCCAGCAGCTTGGCTAGCCGGGTCGAGACCCAGTACTTC. Amino acid sequence: CASSLASRVETQYF.

The chain uses TRBV29-1 and TRBJ2-2; 9 nucleotides align to TRBD1. CDR3 length: 16 amino acids. V lost 7 bases and J lost 7; bases outside the gene matches: 16. Germline CDR1 and CDR2: SQVTM and ANQGSEA. In DNA form, the CDR3 reads TGCAGCGCCGAATACCCGGGACAGGGCAGGGACGGGGAGCTGTTTTTT. Its protein is CSAEYPGQGRDGELFF.

The genes are TRBV9 and TRBJ2-1, with D uncertain. V lost 7 bases to trimming and J lost 5 bases, with 16 bases between them. Germline values: CDR1 SGDLS, CDR2 YYNGEE. This CDR3 spans 14 amino acids. The CDR3: CASSDGQTNNEQFF. The CDR3 DNA sequence: TGTGCCAGCTCGGATGGGCAGACCAACAATGAGCAGTTCTTC.

This chain connects TRBV7-9 to TRBJ2-3, with TRBD1 as a possible D gene (6 bases). This CDR3 region has 15 residues. The germline V gene has CDR1 SEHNR and CDR2 FQNEAQ (reference sequence). V gave up 5 bases and J gave up 1 base, with 13 bases separating them. The CDR3 region has the DNA TGTGCCAGCAGCCCACTGGGGGCAGGCACAGATACGCAGTATTTT. It is translated as CASSPLGAGTDTQYF.

The V gene is TRBV19, the J gene TRBJ2-5; 10 nucleotides match TRBD2. The CDR3 loop spans 15 amino acids. J was trimmed by 2 bases and V by 6 bases; bases with no gene match: 6. Germline loops: CDR1 LNHDA, CDR2 SQIVND (reference sequence). Written as DNA, the CDR3 is TGTGCCAGTAGACAGAGCGGGGGGGAACAAGAGACCCAGTACTTC. As protein: CASRQSGGEQETQYF.

This clone was recorded only once. The rearrangement uses TRBV5-6 and TRBJ1-1, with a tentative D call TRBD1 (6 bases). Germline V lookup: CDR1 SGHDT, CDR2 YYEEEE. Trimming pared 1 base from V and 1 base from J, leaving 11 bases between. The CDR3 extends over 15 amino acids. The CDR3 here is CASSLTGQKNTEAFF. The CDR3 DNA is TGTGCCAGCAGCTTGACTGGACAGAAGAACACTGAAGCTTTCTTT.

The CDR3 here is CASHGQGVFELFF. CDR3 bases: TGTGCCAGCCACGGACAGGGGGTTTTTGAACTGTTTTTT. The V gene is TRBV25-1, the J gene TRBJ1-4; the match to TRBD1 covers 10 bases. CDR1 and CDR2 from the germline V gene are MGHDK and SYGVNS. V shed 8 bases and J 12 bases; nucleotides not matched to a gene: 9. The CDR3 extends over 13 amino acids.

The chain uses TRBV5-1 and TRBJ1-3, with D tentatively TRBD1 (5 bases). In germline, CDR1 is SGHRS, CDR2 YFSETQ. The CDR3 is 15 residues long. Trimming took off 4 bases at V and 6 bases at J, with 17 bases between the two ends. The DNA of the CDR3 is TGCGCCAGCAGCCCTTCTCCGGGACTCCCAAACACCATATATTTT. Its protein is CASSPSPGLPNTIYF.